Listed below are T cell receptor beta chains from one sample, sequenced in a study of somatic mutations in cytotoxic T cells in rheumatoid arthritis. The protocol was immunoSEQ multiplex PCR, while the TCRdb copy is restricted to in-frame clones and leaves out a portion. The data show some 9,600 clones, with about 93% seen just once and approximately 15% held by the top ten. The sequenced sample was CD8+ T cells sorted from blood. Receptors originate from a woman younger than 35 with rheumatoid arthritis. Each CDR3 is given without its conserved first and last residue. Each record gives: J gene, V gene, clone size, CDR3 protein. Size values are once, few and many counts, or a class for expanded clones, and some rows have none.

TRBJ1-5 TRBV7-6 . ASSLEGRGSNQPQH
TRBJ1-4 TRBV15 . ATSRPVDVGGEKLF
TRBJ1-2 TRBV7-6 . ASSLAATGINYGYT
TRBJ2-5 TRBV7-9 . ASSLSSGQYQETQY
TRBJ1-2 TRBV5-4 . ASSNPATGGARYGYT
TRBJ2-1 TRBV7-2 . ASSLNWGVSYNEQF
TRBJ2-3 TRBV4-1 . ASSPESTDTQY
TRBJ1-1 TRBV4-1 . ASSQVLGPLLNTEAF
TRBJ2-7 TRBV27 . ASSLSFPRGGLYEQY
TRBJ1-4 TRBV9 few ASSDPKGKLF
TRBJ2-1 TRBV7-9 . ASSLARNEQF
TRBJ2-2 TRBV2 . ASTTPISGVTNTGELF
TRBJ2-7 TRBV6-5 . ASSQDRGAYEQY
TRBJ2-2 TRBV9 . ASSGDRTPGELF
TRBJ2-5 TRBV4-1 . ASSHPTGVQETQY
TRBJ1-3 TRBV15 . ATSGDWGDTIY
TRBJ1-4 TRBV29-1 . SVVGGQVNEKLF
TRBJ2-7 TRBV15 once ATSPTGDRYEQY
TRBJ1-5 TRBV2 . ASSPGTGGPQPQH
TRBJ1-1 TRBV4-1 . ASSQNRADLTEAF
TRBJ2-5 TRBV27 . VSTKLAGGPQETQY
TRBJ2-7 TRBV15 . ATRPGHFYEQY
TRBJ1-2 TRBV5-6 once ASSYPALAAGGYT
TRBJ1-3 TRBV7-8 . ASSPDRGTGNTIY
TRBJ1-5 TRBV5-6 . ASSVRGTNQPQH
TRBJ1-5 TRBV28 few ASKIQGAYDGNQPQH
TRBJ2-5 TRBV6-5 . ASSPGTALQETQY
TRBJ1-2 TRBV6-5 . ASIRAQGSGYT
TRBJ2-1 TRBV4-3 . ASSKGTTSSYNEQF
TRBJ2-7 TRBV4-1 . ASSHLSGGSPYEQY
TRBJ2-7 TRBV11-2 . ASSPPQTGISYEQY
TRBJ1-6 TRBV27 . ASMPGTGPNSPLH
TRBJ2-1 TRBV5-4 . ASTQATSGIFSYNEQF
TRBJ2-7 TRBV28 . ASSWTSGSPDEQY
TRBJ2-5 TRBV7-3 . ASSWAGTGTETQY
TRBJ2-1 TRBV11-2 . ASSLVPGGGTYNEQF
TRBJ2-1 TRBV2 . ASGLAGRHEQF
TRBJ2-1 TRBV27 . ASSLLAGPSYNEQF
TRBJ2-1 TRBV28 . ASKDRASYNEQF
TRBJ1-2 TRBV5-8 . ASSPGQGAPVYGYT